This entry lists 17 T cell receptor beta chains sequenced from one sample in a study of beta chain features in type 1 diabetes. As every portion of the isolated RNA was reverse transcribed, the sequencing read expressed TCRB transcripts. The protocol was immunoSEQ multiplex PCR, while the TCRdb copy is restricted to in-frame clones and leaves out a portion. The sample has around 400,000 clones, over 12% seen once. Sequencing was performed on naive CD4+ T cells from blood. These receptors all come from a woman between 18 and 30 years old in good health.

As DNA, the CDR3 is TGTGCCAGCAGCTTAGCGGCTAGCGGCGCCTACGAGCAGTACTTC. It is translated as CASSLAASGAYEQYF. V is TRBV7-2 and J is TRBJ2-7, with 7 bases fitting TRBD2. Germline V gene data show CDR1 as SGHTA and CDR2 as FQGNSA. This CDR3 is built from 15 residues. V lost 0 bases to trimming and J lost 2 bases; unmatched junction nucleotides: 4.

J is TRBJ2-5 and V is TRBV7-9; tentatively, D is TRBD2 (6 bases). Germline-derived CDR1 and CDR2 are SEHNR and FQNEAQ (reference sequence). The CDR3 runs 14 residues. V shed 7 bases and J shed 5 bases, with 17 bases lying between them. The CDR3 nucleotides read TGTGCCAGCAACCGCGGGCGGGAACGGGAGACCCAGTACTTC. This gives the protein CASNRGRERETQYF.

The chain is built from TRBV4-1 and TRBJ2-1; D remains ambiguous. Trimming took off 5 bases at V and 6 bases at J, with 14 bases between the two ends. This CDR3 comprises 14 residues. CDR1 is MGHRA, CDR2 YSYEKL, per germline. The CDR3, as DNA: TGCGCCAGCAGCAGATCTTGGGCAGGCAATGAGCAGTTCTTC. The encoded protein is CASSRSWAGNEQFF.

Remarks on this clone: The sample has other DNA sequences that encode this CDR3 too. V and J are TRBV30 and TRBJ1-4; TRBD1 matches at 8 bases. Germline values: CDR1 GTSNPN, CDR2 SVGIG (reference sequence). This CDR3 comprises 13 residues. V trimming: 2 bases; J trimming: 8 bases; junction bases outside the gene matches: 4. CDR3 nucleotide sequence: TGTGCCTGGAGTAGGACAGGGAACGAAAAACTGTTTTTT. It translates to CAWSRTGNEKLFF.

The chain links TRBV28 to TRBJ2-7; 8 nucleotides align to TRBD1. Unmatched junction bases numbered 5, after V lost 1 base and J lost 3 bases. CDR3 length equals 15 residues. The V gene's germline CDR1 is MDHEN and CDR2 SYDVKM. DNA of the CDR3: TGTGCCAGCAGTTTATCCGGGACAGGAGACTACGAGCAGTACTTC. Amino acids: CASSLSGTGDYEQYF. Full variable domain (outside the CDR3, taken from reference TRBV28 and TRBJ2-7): DVKVTQSSRYLVKRTGEKVFLECVQDMDHENMFWYRQDPGLGLRLIYFSYDVKMKEKGDIPEGYSVSREKKERFSLILESASTNQTSMYLCASSLSGTGDYEQYFGPGTRLTVT.

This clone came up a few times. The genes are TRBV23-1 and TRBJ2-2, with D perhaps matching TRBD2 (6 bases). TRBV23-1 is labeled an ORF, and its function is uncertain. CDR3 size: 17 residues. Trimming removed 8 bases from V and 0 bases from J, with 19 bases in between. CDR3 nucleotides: TGCGCCAGCCTCCTAGGTTGGAGGGTAGCGAACACCGGGGAGCTGTTTTTT. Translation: CASLLGWRVANTGELFF.

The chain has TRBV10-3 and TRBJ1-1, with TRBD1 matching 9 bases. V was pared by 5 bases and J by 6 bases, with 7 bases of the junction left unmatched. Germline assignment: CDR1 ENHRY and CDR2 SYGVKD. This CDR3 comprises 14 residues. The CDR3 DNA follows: TGTGCCATCAGTCTCCGGGACAGGGACTCTGAAGCTTTCTTT. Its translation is CAISLRDRDSEAFF.

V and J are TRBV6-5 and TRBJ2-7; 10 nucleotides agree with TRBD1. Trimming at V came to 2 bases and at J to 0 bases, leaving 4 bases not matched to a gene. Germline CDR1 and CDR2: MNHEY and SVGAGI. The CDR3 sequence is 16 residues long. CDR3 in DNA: TGTGCCAGCAGTTACCAACGACAGGGGGCCTCCTACGAGCAGTACTTC. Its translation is CASSYQRQGASYEQYF.

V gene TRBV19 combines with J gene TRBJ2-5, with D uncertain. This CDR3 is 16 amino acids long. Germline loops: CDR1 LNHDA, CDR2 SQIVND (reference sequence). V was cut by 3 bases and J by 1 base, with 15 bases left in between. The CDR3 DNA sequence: TGTGCCAGTAGTATTCACCCAGCGACCGTCCAAGAGACCCAGTACTTC. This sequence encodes CASSIHPATVQETQYF.

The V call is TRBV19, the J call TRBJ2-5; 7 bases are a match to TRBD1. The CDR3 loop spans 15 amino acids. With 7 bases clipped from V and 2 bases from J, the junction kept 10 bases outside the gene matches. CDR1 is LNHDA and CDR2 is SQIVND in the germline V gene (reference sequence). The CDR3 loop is CASTPGTVTQETQYF. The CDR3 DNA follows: TGTGCCAGTACCCCAGGGACAGTGACTCAAGAGACCCAGTACTTC.

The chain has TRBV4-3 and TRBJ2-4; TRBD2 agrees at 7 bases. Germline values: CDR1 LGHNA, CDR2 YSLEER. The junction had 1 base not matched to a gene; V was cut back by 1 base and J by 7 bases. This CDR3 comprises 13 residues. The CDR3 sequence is CASSQVRGNIQYF. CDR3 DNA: TGCGCCAGCAGCCAAGTGCGGGGGAACATTCAGTACTTC.

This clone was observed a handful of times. DNA of the CDR3: TGTGCCAGCAGTTCCGTACCAGGGAGGGAGACCCAGTACTTC. Residues: CASSSVPGRETQYF. V and J are TRBV28 and TRBJ2-5, with TRBD2 as a possible D gene (6 bases). CDR3 size: 14 residues. Germline CDR1 reads MDHEN; CDR2 reads SYDVKM. V gave up 4 bases and J gave up 5 bases, with 14 bases separating them.

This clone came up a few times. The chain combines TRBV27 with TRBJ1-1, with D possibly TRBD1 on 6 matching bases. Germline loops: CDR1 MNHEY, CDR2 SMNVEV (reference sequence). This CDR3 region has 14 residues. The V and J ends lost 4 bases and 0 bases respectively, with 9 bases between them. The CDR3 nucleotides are TGTGCCAGCAGTTATACAGGGTTGAACACTGAAGCTTTCTTT. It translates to CASSYTGLNTEAFF.

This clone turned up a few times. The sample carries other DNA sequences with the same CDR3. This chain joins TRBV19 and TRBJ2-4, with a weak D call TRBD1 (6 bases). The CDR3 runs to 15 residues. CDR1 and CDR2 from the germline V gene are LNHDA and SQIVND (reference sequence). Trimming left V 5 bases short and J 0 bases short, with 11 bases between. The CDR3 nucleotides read TGTGCCAGTAGTCGGGACACTCTAGCCAAAAACATTCAGTACTTC. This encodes CASSRDTLAKNIQYF.

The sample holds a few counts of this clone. The CDR3 coding sequence is TGTGCCAGCTCACCACCGGGACAGCAATGGGGCTACACCTTC. Amino acid sequence: CASSPPGQQWGYTF. The chain employs TRBV18 and TRBJ1-2, with 7 bases lining up with TRBD1. This CDR3 spans 14 amino acids. Germline V gene sequence: CDR1 KGHSH, CDR2 LQKENI. V lost 0 bases and J lost 8; bases outside the gene matches: 6.

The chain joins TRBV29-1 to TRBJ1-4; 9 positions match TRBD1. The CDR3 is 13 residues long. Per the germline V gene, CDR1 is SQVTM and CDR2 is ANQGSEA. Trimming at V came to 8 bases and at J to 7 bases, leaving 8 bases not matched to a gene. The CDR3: CSFRQGGIEKLFF. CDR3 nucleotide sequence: TGCAGCTTCCGACAGGGGGGGATTGAAAAACTGTTTTTT.

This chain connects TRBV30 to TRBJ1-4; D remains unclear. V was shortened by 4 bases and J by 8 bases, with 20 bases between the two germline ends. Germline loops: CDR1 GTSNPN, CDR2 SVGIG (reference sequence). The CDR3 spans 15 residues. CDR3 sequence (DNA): TGTGCCTGGACTATTGCTCCGGGTCGAGGGGAAAAACTGTTTTTT. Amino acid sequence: CAWTIAPGRGEKLFF.